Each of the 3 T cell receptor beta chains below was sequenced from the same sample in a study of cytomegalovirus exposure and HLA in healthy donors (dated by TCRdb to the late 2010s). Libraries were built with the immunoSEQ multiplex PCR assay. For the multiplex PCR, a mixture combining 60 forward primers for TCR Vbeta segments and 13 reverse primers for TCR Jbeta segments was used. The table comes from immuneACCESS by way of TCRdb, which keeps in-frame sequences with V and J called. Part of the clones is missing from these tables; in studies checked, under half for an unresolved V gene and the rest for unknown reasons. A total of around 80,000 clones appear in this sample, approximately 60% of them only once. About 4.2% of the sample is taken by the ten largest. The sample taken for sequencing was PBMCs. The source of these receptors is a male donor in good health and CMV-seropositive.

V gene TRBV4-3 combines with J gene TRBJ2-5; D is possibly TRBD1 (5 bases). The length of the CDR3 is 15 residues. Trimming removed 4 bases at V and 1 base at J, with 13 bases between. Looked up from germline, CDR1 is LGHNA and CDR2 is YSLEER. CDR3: CASSLLGTGQETQYF. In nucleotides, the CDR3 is TGCGCCAGCAGCCTCCTGGGCACAGGCCAAGAGACCCAGTACTTC.

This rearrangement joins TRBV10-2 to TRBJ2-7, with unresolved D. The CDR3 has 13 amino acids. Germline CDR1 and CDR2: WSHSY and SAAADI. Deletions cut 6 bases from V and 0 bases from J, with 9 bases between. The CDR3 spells CASSLAVSYEQYF. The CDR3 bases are TGCGCCAGCAGCCTTGCGGTCTCCTACGAGCAGTACTTC.

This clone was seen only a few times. CDR3 bases: TGTGCCAGCAGTGAGGGCCTACAGGGGGAGCTCTCCTCTGGGGCCAACGTCCTGACTTTC. Residues: CASSEGLQGELSSGANVLTF. The V gene is TRBV2, the J gene TRBJ2-6; 8 bases agree with TRBD1. This CDR3 has 20 residues. V was clipped by 3 bases and J by 0 bases; unmatched bases: 13. Germline V CDR1 and CDR2: SNHLY, FYNNEI.